This T cell receptor beta chain is drawn from a study of cytomegalovirus exposure and HLA in healthy donors. There are 13 residues in the CDR3. Per the germline V gene, CDR1 is SGHDT and CDR2 is YYEEEE. V lost 4 bases to trimming and J lost 7 bases; unmatched junction nucleotides: 4. Details on this clone: Its antigen is unknown.

The PCR ran on 60 Vbeta and 13 Jbeta primers. Sequenced by immunoSEQ multiplex PCR; TCRdb stores in-frame clones only, minus some. This table holds roughly 150,000 clones, 70% found once. Regarding the study as a whole: Researchers catalogued around 150 TCR beta chains as cytomegalovirus-associated. Most TCR sequences proved rare, with some public TCRs found in many donors.

The source of this sequence is a man aged 18 to 29 in good health and CMV-seropositive. Sequencing was carried out using PBMCs. The V gene is TRBV5-6, the J gene TRBJ1-4; 7 nucleotides align to TRBD1. The CDR3 region is CASSTDRAEKLFF. The CDR3 DNA reads TGTGCCAGCAGCACCGACAGGGCTGAAAAACTGTTTTTT. The complete variable domain, with remaining parts taken from reference TRBV5-6 and TRBJ1-4, reads DAGVTQSPTHLIKTRGQQVTLRCSPKSGHDTVSWYQQALGQGPQFIFQYYEEEERQRGNFPDRFSGHQFPNYSSELNVNALLLGDSALYLCASSTDRAEKLFFGSGTQLSVL.